Below, 18 T cell receptor beta chains from the same sample are listed, as sequenced in a study of shared T cell receptors in the human thymus. Sequencing used immunoSEQ multiplex PCR; TCRdb keeps in-frame clones, though not all of them. The sample includes almost 550,000 clones, approximately 80% of them seen just once. Separately, the same data were catalogued under a study of human thymus T cells.

The sample consisted of thymocytes. These receptors originate from a boy younger than two with a congenital heart defect.

This rearrangement joins TRBV5-6 to TRBJ2-7; a possible D gene is TRBD2 (6 bases). Trimming shortened V by 1 base and J by 5 bases, and 16 bases separated the two germline ends. The CDR3 runs 15 residues. Germline CDR1 is SGHDT and CDR2 is YYEEEE. In DNA, the CDR3 is TGTGCCAGCAGCTTGAGGGCAGGAGGGCCTCACGAGCAGTACTTC. The encoded protein is CASSLRAGGPHEQYF.

This chain joins TRBV15 and TRBJ2-1; maybe TRBD1 (5 bases). Germline V gene lookup returns CDR1 LNHNV and CDR2 YYDKDF (reference sequence). The CDR3 has 15 amino acids. The V end was cut by 0 bases, the J end by 0 bases, with 6 bases between. The CDR3 region is CATSREQGSYNEQFF. The CDR3 nucleotides are TGTGCCACCAGCAGAGAGCAGGGCTCCTACAATGAGCAGTTCTTC.

The chain links TRBV29-1 to TRBJ1-3, with 9 positions matching TRBD1. Trimming at V came to 6 bases and at J to 8 bases, leaving 5 bases not matched to a gene. The CDR3 spans 12 residues. Germline assignment: CDR1 SQVTM and CDR2 ANQGSEA. The CDR3 region is CSVAGQGDTIYF. In DNA, the CDR3 is TGCAGCGTCGCGGGACAGGGAGACACCATATATTTT.

The chain joins TRBV7-9 to TRBJ1-4; 10 nucleotides align to TRBD1. Germline V gene lookup returns CDR1 SEHNR and CDR2 FQNEAQ (reference sequence). The CDR3 totals 17 residues. V lost 5 bases and J lost 4; bases outside the gene matches: 10. The CDR3 here is CASSPKRDRGDNEKLFF. The CDR3 DNA follows: TGTGCCAGCAGCCCTAAACGGGACAGGGGAGATAATGAAAAACTGTTTTTT.

The chain employs TRBV10-3 and TRBJ1-1; D gene uncertain. Germline-derived CDR1 and CDR2 are ENHRY and SYGVKD. This CDR3 is built from 12 residues. V was pared by 10 bases and J by 1 base, with 10 bases between. The CDR3 coding sequence is TGTGCCACGAAGAGAGAGAACACTGAAGCTTTCTTT. This gives the protein CATKRENTEAFF.

This clone came up a few times. The chain employs TRBV5-6 and TRBJ1-1; 8 positions match TRBD1. V trimming: 3 bases; J trimming: 4 bases; junction bases outside the gene matches: 11. CDR3 length: 16 amino acids. Looked up from germline, CDR1 is SGHDT and CDR2 is YYEEEE. CDR3 sequence: CASSSIMTGEGTEAFF. In DNA form, the CDR3 reads TGTGCCAGCAGCTCAATCATGACAGGGGAGGGCACTGAAGCTTTCTTT.

The rearrangement links TRBV4-1 to TRBJ2-5, with 9 bases that match TRBD2. Germline values: CDR1 MGHRA, CDR2 YSYEKL. The CDR3 sequence is 18 residues long. With V trimmed by 0 bases and J by 2 bases, 10 bases remained unmatched. The CDR3 here is CASSQDQRRAGGQETQYF. The DNA of the CDR3 is TGCGCCAGCAGCCAAGATCAAAGAAGGGCGGGAGGGCAAGAGACCCAGTACTTC.

This rearrangement joins TRBV5-1 to TRBJ2-3; D is unresolved. Germline V gives CDR1 SGHRS, CDR2 YFSETQ. The CDR3 is 15 residues long. Trimming shortened V by 0 bases and J by 0 bases, and 8 bases separated the two germline ends. CDR3 nucleotide sequence: TGCGCCAGCAGCTTGGAAATTACTAGCACAGATACGCAGTATTTT. Translating it yields CASSLEITSTDTQYF.

The gene calls are TRBV9 and TRBJ2-1; 12 nucleotides align to TRBD2. The CDR3 runs to 16 residues. V trimming: 3 bases; J trimming: 4 bases; junction bases outside the gene matches: 5. Germline CDR1 and CDR2: SGDLS and YYNGEE. CDR3 sequence (DNA): TGTGCCAGCAGCGCCGGGACTAGCGGGTTATACAATGAGCAGTTCTTC. Amino acid sequence: CASSAGTSGLYNEQFF.

V gene TRBV9 combines with J gene TRBJ2-7; 10 bases are a match to TRBD2. V gave up 0 bases and J gave up 0 bases; unmatched junction bases: 18. The length of the CDR3 is 21 residues. Germline loops: CDR1 SGDLS, CDR2 YYNGEE. CDR3 residues: CASSVGGATSGKGWGSYEQYF. CDR3 nucleotides: TGTGCCAGCAGCGTAGGAGGCGCCACTAGCGGGAAAGGGTGGGGCTCCTACGAGCAGTACTTC.

This chain links TRBV19 with TRBJ2-2; 9 nucleotides match TRBD1. With V trimmed by 4 bases and J by 1 base, 7 bases remained unmatched. Germline CDR1 is LNHDA and CDR2 is SQIVND (reference sequence). This CDR3 is 17 amino acids long. The CDR3 sequence: CASSTLPGQGNTGELFF. CDR3 sequence (DNA): TGTGCCAGTAGTACCTTACCGGGACAGGGGAACACCGGGGAGCTGTTTTTT.

This clone has just a few counts. The chain couples TRBV5-4 to TRBJ1-1; TRBD1 is a possible D gene (5 bases). CDR3 length equals 18 residues. The germline gives CDR1 SGHNT, CDR2 YYREEE (reference sequence). V was shortened by 2 bases and J by 7 bases, with 27 bases between the two germline ends. CDR3 region: CASSFMGSGGHCDIEAFF. CDR3 bases: TGTGCCAGCAGCTTTATGGGGTCCGGGGGTCATTGCGACATTGAAGCTTTCTTT.

The chain carries TRBV15 and TRBJ2-2; D is uncertain. Germline assignment: CDR1 LNHNV and CDR2 YYDKDF (reference sequence). The CDR3 totals 12 residues. V lost 3 bases to trimming and J lost 6 bases, with 5 bases between them. CDR3 in DNA: TGTGCCACCAGCAGGCGCCCCGGGGAGCTGTTTTTT. It yields the protein CATSRRPGELFF.

The rearrangement uses TRBV27 and TRBJ1-4; TRBD1 might be the D (6 bases). This CDR3 spans 15 amino acids. Germline V gene lookup returns CDR1 MNHEY and CDR2 SMNVEV (reference sequence). V was clipped by 2 bases and J by 1 base, with 8 bases between them. Here the CDR3 DNA reads TGTGCCAGCAGTTTACGGACAGTAACTAATGAAAAACTGTTTTTT. It specifies CASSLRTVTNEKLFF.

This chain uses TRBV14 with TRBJ2-7, with 9 bases identical to TRBD1. CDR1 and CDR2 from the germline V gene are SGHDN and FVKESK. This CDR3 region has 16 residues. V trimming: 2 bases; J trimming: 2 bases; junction bases outside the gene matches: 7. This chain's CDR3 is CASSQTSGQGTYEQYF. The DNA for the CDR3 is TGTGCCAGCAGCCAAACCTCAGGACAGGGGACCTACGAGCAGTACTTC. Based on the CDR3 plus reference TRBV14 and TRBJ2-7, the full variable domain is EAGVTQFPSHSVIEKGQTVTLRCDPISGHDNLYWYRRVMGKEIKFLLHFVKESKQDESGMPNNRFLAERTGGTYSTLKVQPAELEDSGVYFCASSQTSGQGTYEQYFGPGTRLTVT.

This sequence joins TRBV29-1 and TRBJ2-1, with 9 bases lining up with TRBD2. V lost 2 bases to trimming and J lost 4 bases; unmatched junction nucleotides: 12. The CDR3 sequence is 17 residues long. Germline CDR1 reads SQVTM; CDR2 reads ANQGSEA. Written as DNA, the CDR3 is TGCAGCGTTGAACTTGGTGCAGGGCTAGCGGGGTACAATGAGCAGTTCTTC. This sequence encodes CSVELGAGLAGYNEQFF.

The V gene is TRBV4-3, the J gene TRBJ2-1, with 8 nucleotides matching TRBD2. CDR3 length: 17 amino acids. Germline CDR1 reads LGHNA; CDR2 reads YSLEER. V dropped 3 bases and J dropped 0; count of bases not matched to a gene: 7. CDR3 sequence (DNA): TGCGCCAGCAGCCATGGGTGGAGCGGGAGCTCCTACAATGAGCAGTTCTTC. Translating gives CASSHGWSGSSYNEQFF.

The gene calls are TRBV4-3 and TRBJ2-1, with D maybe TRBD2 (7 bases). V lost 0 bases to trimming and J lost 7 bases, with 19 bases between them. The CDR3 has 17 residues. Germline V gene data show CDR1 as LGHNA and CDR2 as YSLEER. As DNA, the CDR3 is TGCGCCAGCAGCCAAGATCTAGGGGGTAGCGGGTTAAATGAGCAGTTCTTC. As protein: CASSQDLGGSGLNEQFF.